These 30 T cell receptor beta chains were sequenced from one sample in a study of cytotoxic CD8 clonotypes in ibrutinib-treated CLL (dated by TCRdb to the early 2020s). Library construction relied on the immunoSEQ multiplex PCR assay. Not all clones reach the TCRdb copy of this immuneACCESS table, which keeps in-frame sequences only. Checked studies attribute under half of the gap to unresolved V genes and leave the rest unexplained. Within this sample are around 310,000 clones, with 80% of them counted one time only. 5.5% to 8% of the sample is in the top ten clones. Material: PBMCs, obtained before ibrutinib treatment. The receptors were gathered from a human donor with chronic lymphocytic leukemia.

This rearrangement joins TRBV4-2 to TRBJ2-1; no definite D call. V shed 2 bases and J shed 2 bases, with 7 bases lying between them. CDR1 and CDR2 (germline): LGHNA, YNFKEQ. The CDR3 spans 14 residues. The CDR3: CASSQSPPYNEQFF. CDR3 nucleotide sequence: TGTGCCAGCAGCCAAAGTCCCCCCTACAATGAGCAGTTCTTC.

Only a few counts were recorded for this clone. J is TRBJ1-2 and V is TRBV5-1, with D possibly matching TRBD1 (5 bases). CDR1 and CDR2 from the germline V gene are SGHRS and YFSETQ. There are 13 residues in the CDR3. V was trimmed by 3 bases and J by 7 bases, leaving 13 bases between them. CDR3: CASSSDGAVGYTF. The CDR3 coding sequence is TGCGCCAGCAGCTCAGACGGGGCTGTTGGCTACACCTTC.

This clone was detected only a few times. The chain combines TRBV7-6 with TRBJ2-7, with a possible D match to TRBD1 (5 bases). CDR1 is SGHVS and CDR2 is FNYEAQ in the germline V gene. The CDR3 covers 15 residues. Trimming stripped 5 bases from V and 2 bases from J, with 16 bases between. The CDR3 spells CASSPRYRSAYEQYF. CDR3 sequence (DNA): TGTGCCAGCAGCCCCCGGTACAGGTCAGCCTACGAGCAGTACTTC.

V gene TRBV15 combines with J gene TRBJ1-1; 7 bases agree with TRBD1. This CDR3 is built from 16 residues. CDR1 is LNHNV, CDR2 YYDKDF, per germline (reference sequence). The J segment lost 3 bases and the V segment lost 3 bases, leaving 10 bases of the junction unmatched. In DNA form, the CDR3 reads TGTGCCACCAGCAGGATCGGGACAACAGGGGACACTGAAGCTTTCTTT. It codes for CATSRIGTTGDTEAFF.

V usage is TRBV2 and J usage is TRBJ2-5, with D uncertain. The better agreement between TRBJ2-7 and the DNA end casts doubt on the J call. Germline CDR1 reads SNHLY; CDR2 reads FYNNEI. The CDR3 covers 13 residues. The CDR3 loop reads CASSDIRWREQYF. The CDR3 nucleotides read TGTGCCAGCAGTGATATTAGGTGGCGCGAGCAGTACTTC.

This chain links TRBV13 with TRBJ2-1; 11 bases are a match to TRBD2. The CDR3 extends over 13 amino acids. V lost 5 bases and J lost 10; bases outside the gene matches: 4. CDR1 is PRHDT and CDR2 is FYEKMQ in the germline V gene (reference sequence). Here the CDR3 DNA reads TGTGCCAGCAGCCAACTAGCGGGAGTCGAGCAGTTCTTC. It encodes CASSQLAGVEQFF.

CDR3 DNA: TGCAGTGCTAGAATGAACACTGAAGCTTTCTTT. Protein sequence: CSARMNTEAFF. V is TRBV20-1 and J is TRBJ1-1; D is unresolved. This CDR3 has 11 residues. Between the trimmed V and J ends, which lost 2 bases and 0 bases, there was a span of 1 base. Germline-derived CDR1 and CDR2 are DFQATT and SNEGSKA (reference sequence).

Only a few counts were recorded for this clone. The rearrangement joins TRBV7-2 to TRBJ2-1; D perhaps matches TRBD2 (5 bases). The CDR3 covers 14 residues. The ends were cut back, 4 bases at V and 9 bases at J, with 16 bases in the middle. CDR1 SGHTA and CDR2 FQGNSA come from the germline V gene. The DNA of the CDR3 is TGTGCCAGCAGCTCAGGAGGCGGAGCCGGTGAGCAGTTCTTC. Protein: CASSSGGGAGEQFF.

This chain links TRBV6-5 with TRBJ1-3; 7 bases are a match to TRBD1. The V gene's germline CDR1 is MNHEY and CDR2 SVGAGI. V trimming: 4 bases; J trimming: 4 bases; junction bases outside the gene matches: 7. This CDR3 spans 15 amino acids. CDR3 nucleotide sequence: TGTGCCAGCAGTTTCCTTACGGGACAGGGAAACACCATATATTTT. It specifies CASSFLTGQGNTIYF.

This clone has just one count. CDR3 bases: TGTGCCAGCAGCCCCCCGTTCTTC. Protein: CASSPPFF. This chain connects TRBV7-2 to TRBJ2-1; D is uncertain. The CDR3 loop spans 8 amino acids. The germline CDR1 and CDR2 sequences are SGHTA and FQGNSA. Trimming removed 5 bases from V and 15 bases from J, with 5 bases in between.

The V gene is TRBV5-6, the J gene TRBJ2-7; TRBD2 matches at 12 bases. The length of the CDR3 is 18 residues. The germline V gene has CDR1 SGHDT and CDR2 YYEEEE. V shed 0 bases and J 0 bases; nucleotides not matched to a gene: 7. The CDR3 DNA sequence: TGTGCCAGCAGCTTGGCGGGACTAGCGGGCCACCGCTCCTACGAGCAGTACTTC. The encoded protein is CASSLAGLAGHRSYEQYF.

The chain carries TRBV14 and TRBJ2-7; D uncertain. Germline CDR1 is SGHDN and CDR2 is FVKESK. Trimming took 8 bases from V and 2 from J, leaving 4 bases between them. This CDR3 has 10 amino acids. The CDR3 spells CASEAYEQYF. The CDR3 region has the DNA TGTGCCAGCGAGGCCTACGAGCAGTACTTC.

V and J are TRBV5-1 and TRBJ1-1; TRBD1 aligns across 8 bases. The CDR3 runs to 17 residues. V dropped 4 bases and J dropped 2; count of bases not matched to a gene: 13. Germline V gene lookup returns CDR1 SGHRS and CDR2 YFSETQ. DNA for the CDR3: TGCGCCAGCAGCGCGGGGACAGGCTCCCTTTTTAACACTGAAGCTTTCTTT. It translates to CASSAGTGSLFNTEAFF.

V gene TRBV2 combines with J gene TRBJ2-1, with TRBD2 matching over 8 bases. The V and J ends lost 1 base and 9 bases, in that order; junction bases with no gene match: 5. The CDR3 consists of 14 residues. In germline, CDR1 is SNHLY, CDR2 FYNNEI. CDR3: CASSEEGTSREQFF. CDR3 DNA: TGTGCCAGCAGTGAAGAGGGGACTAGTCGTGAGCAGTTCTTC.

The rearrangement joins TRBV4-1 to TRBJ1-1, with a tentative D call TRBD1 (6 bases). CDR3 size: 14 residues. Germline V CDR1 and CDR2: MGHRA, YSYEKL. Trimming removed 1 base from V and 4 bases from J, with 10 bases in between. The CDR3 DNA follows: TGCGCCAGCAGCCAAGTCAGGGGTGGCACTGAAGCTTTCTTT. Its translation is CASSQVRGGTEAFF.

The CDR3 coding sequence is TGTGCCAGCAGTACTTTAGCGGTGGGCACAGATACGCAGTATTTT. It is translated as CASSTLAVGTDTQYF. The chain combines TRBV28 with TRBJ2-3; possible D gene TRBD2, 6 bases. The CDR3 runs to 15 residues. V was clipped by 5 bases and J by 1 base, with 13 bases between them. Germline CDR1 MDHEN, CDR2 SYDVKM.

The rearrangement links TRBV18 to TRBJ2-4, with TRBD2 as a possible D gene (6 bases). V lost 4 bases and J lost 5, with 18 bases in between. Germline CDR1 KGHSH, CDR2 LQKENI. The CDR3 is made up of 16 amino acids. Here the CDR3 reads CASSLSWRVGENIQYF. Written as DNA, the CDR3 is TGTGCCAGCTCACTTTCCTGGAGGGTGGGAGAAAACATTCAGTACTTC.

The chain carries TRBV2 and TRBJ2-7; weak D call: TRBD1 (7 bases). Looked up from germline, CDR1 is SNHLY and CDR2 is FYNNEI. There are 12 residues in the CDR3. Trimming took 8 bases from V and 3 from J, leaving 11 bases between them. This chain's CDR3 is CASSQGGYEQYF. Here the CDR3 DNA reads TGTGCCAGCTCTCAGGGGGGCTACGAGCAGTACTTC.

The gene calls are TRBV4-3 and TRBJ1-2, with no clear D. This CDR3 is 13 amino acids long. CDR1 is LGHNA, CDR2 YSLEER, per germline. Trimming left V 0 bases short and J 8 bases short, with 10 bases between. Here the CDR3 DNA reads TGCGCCAGCAGCCAAGAAGTTTTAAGGGGCTACACCTTC. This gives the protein CASSQEVLRGYTF.

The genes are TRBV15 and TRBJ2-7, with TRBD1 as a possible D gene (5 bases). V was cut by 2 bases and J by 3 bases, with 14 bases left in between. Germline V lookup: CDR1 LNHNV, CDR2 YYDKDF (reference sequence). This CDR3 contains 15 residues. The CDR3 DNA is TGTGCCACCAGCAGACCGGACACGGCGTTCTACGAGCAGTACTTC. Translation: CATSRPDTAFYEQYF.

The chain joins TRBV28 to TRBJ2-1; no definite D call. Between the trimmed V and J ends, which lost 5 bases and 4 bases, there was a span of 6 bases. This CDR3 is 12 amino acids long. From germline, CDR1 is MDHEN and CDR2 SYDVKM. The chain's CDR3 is CASSLQYNEQFF. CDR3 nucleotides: TGTGCCAGCAGTCTGCAGTACAATGAGCAGTTCTTC.

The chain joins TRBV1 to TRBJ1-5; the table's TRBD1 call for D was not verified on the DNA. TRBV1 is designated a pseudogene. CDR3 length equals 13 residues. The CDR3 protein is CTSHHRGDQPQHF. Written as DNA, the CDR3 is TGCACCAGCCACCACAGGGGGGATCAGCCCCAGCATTTT.

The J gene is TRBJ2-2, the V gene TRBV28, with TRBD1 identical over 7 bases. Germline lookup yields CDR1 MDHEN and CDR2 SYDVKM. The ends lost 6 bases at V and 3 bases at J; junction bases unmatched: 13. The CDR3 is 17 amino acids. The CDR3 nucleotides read TGTGCCAGCAGATTCAACCCCCGGGACAGTTACACCGGGGAGCTGTTTTTT. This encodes CASRFNPRDSYTGELFF.

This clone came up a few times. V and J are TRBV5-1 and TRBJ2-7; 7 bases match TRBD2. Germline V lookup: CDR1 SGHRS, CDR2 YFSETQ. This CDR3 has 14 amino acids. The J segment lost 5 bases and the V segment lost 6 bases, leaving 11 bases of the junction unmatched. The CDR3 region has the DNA TGCGCCAGCACCCCCATAGCGGGTTCCCACGAGCAGTACTTC. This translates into CASTPIAGSHEQYF. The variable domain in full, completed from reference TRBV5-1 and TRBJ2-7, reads KAGVTQTPRYLIKTRGQQVTLSCSPISGHRSVSWYQQTPGQGLQFLFEYFSETQRNKGNFPGRFSGRQFSNSRSEMNVSTLELGDSALYLCASTPIAGSHEQYFGPGTRLTVT.

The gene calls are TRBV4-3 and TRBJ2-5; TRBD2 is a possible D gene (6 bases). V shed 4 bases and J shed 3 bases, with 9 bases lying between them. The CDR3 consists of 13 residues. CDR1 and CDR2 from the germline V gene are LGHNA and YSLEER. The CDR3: CASSPRLEETQYF. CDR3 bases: TGCGCCAGCAGCCCCAGACTAGAAGAGACCCAGTACTTC.

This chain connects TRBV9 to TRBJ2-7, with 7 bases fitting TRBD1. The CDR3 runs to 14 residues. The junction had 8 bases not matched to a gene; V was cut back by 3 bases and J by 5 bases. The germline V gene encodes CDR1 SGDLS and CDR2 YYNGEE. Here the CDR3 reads CASSGEQGTDEQYF. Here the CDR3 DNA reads TGTGCCAGCAGCGGGGAACAGGGGACCGACGAGCAGTACTTC.

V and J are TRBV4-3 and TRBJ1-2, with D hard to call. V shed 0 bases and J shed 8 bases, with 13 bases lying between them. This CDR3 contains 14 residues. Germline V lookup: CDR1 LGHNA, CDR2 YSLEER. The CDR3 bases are TGCGCCAGCAGCCAAGATTACCAGGTTGGGGGCTACACCTTC. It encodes CASSQDYQVGGYTF.

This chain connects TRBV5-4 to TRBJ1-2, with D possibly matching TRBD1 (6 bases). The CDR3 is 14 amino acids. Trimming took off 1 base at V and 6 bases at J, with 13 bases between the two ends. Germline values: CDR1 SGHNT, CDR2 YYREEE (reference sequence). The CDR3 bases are TGTGCCAGCAGCTTGAGGGGGGGTGTAGATGGCTACACCTTC. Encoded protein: CASSLRGGVDGYTF.

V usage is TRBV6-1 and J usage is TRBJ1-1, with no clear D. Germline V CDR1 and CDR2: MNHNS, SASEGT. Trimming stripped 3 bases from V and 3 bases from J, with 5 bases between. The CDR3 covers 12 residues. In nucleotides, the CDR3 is TGTGCCAGCAGTGACGGGGACACTGAAGCTTTCTTT. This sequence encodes CASSDGDTEAFF.

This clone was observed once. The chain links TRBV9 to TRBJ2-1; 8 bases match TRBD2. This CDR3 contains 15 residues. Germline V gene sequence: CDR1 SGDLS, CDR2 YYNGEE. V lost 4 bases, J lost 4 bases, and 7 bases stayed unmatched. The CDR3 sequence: CASSTRAGEYNEQFF. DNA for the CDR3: TGTGCCAGCAGCACTAGAGCGGGAGAGTACAATGAGCAGTTCTTC.